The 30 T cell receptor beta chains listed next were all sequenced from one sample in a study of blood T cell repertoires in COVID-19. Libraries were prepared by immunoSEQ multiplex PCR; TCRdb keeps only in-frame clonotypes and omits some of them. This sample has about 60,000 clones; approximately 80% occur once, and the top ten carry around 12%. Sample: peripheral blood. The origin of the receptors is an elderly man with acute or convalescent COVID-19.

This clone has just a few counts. The CDR3 coding sequence is TGTGCTAGTGGTTTGGGACAGGGGGCGTCAGCTTTCTTT. Its translation is CASGLGQGASAFF. This chain uses TRBV12-5 with TRBJ1-1, with 10 bases identical to TRBD1. Germline trimming cut 1 base from V and 10 bases from J; bases unmatched to any gene: 3. This CDR3 is 13 amino acids long. The germline CDR1 and CDR2 sequences are LGHNT and FRNRAP.

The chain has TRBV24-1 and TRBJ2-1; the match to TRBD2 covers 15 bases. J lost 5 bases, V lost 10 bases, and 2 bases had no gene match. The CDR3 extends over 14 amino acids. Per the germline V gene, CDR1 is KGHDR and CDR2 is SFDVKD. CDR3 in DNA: TGTGCCACAGGACTAGCGGGAGGGAACAATGAGCAGTTCTTC. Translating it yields CATGLAGGNNEQFF.

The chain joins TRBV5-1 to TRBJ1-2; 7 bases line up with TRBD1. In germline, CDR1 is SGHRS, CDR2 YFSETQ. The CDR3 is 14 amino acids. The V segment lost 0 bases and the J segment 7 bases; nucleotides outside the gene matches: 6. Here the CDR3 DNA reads TGCGCCAGCAGCTTGGCCGGCAGGGGGTCTGGCTACACCTTC. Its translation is CASSLAGRGSGYTF.

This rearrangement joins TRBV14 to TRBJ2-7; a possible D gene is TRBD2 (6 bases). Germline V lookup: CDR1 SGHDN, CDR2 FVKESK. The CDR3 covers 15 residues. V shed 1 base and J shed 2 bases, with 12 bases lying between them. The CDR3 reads CASSQGLGPPYEQYF. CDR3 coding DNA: TGTGCCAGCAGCCAAGGACTAGGCCCACCCTACGAGCAGTACTTC.

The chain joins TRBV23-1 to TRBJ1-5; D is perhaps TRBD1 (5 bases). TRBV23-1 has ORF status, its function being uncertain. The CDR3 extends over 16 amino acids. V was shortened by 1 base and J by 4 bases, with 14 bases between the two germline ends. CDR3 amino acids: CASSQWIQGLNQPQHF. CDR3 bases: TGCGCCAGCAGTCAATGGATCCAGGGTCTGAATCAGCCCCAGCATTTT.

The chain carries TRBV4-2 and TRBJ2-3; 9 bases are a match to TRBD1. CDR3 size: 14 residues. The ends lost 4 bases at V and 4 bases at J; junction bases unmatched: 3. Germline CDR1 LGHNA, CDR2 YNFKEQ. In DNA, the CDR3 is TGTGCCAGCAGCCGCGGACAGGGGTCAGATACGCAGTATTTT. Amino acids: CASSRGQGSDTQYF.

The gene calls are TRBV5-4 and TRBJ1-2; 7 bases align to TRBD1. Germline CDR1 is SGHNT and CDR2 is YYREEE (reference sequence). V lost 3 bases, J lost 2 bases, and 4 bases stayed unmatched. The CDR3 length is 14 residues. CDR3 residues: CASSYGTDNYGYTF. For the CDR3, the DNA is TGTGCCAGCAGCTACGGGACAGACAACTATGGCTACACCTTC.

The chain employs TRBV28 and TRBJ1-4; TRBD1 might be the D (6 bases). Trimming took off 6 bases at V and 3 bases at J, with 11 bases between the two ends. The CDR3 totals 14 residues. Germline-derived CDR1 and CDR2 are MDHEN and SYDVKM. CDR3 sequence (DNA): TGTGCCAGCAGAACAGGGTTTCCTAATGAAAAACTGTTTTTT. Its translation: CASRTGFPNEKLFF.

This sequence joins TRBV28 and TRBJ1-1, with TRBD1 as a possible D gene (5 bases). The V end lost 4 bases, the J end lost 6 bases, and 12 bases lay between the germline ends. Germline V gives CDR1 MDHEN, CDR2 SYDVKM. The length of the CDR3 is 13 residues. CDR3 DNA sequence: TGTGCCAGCAGTTCACTCGACAGCTCTGAAGCTTTCTTT. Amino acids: CASSSLDSSEAFF.

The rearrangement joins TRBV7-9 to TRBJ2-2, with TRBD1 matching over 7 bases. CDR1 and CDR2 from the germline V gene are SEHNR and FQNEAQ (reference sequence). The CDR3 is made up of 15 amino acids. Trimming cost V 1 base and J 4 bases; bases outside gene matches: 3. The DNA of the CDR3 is TGTGCCAGCAGCTTAGGAGGGGGCGGCACCGGGGAGCTGTTTTTT. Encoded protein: CASSLGGGGTGELFF.

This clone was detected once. The CDR3 is CASSIGGFEYQPQHF. CDR3 sequence (DNA): TGTGCCAGTAGTATTGGGGGGTTTGAGTATCAGCCCCAGCATTTT. The chain couples TRBV19 to TRBJ1-5, with D possibly matching TRBD1 (5 bases). This CDR3 has 15 amino acids. Trimming shortened V by 3 bases and J by 5 bases, and 14 bases separated the two germline ends. The V gene's germline CDR1 is LNHDA and CDR2 SQIVND (reference sequence).

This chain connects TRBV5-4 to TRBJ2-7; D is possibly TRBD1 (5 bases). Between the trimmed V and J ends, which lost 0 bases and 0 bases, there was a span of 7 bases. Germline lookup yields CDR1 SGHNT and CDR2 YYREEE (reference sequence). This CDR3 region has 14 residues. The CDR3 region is CASSLAGPSYEQYF. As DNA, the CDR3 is TGTGCCAGCAGCTTGGCAGGGCCCTCCTACGAGCAGTACTTC.

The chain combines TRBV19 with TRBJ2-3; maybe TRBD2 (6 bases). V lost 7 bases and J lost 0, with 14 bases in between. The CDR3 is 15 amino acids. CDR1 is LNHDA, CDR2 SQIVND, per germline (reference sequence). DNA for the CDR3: TGTGCCAGTACGAGACTAGGTACTAGCACAGATACGCAGTATTTT. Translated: CASTRLGTSTDTQYF. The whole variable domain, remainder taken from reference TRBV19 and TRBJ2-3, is DGGITQSPKYLFRKEGQNVTLSCEQNLNHDAMYWYRQDPGQGLRLIYYSQIVNDFQKGDIAEGYSVSREKKESFPLTVTSAQKNPTAFYLCASTRLGTSTDTQYFGPGTRLTVL.

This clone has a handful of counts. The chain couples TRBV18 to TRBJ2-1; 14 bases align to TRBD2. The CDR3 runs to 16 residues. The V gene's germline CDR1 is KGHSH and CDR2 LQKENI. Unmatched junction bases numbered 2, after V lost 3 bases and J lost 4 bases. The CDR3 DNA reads TGTGCCAGCTCACCGACTAGCGGGGGGGGATACAATGAGCAGTTCTTC. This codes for CASSPTSGGGYNEQFF.

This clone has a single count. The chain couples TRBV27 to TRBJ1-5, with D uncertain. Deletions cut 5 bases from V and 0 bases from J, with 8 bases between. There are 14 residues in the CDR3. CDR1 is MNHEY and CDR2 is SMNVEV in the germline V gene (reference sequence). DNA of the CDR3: TGTGCCAGCAGTCCGTACAGTAGCAATCAGCCCCAGCATTTT. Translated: CASSPYSSNQPQHF.

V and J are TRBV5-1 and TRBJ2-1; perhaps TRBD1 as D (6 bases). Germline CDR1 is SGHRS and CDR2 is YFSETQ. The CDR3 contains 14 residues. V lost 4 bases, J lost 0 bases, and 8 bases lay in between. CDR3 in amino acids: CASSGGYSYNEQFF. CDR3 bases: TGCGCCAGCAGCGGGGGCTACTCCTACAATGAGCAGTTCTTC.

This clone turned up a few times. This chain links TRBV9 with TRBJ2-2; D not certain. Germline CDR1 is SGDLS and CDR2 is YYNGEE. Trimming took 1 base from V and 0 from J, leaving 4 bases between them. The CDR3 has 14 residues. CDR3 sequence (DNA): TGTGCCAGCAGCGTAATCGCGAACACCGGGGAGCTGTTTTTT. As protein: CASSVIANTGELFF.

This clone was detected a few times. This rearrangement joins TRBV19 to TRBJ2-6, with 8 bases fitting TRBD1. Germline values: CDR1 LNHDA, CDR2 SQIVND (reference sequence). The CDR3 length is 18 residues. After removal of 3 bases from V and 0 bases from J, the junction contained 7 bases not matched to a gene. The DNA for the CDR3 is TGTGCCAGTAGTATCACTGGGGGACAGGTCTCTGGGGCCAACGTCCTGACTTTC. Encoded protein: CASSITGGQVSGANVLTF.

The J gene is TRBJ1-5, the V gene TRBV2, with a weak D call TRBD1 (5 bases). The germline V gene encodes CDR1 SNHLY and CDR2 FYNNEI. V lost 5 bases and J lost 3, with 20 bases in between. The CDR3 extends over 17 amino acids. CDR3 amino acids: CASSSQTLDRANQPQHF. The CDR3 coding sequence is TGTGCCAGCAGTTCACAAACGCTCGACAGAGCCAATCAGCCCCAGCATTTT.

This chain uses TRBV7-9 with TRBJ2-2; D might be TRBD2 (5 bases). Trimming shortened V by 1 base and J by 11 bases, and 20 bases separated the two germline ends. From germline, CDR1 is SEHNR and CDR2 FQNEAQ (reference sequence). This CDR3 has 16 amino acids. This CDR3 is CASSLERTANLAELFF. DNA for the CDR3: TGTGCCAGCAGCTTAGAAAGGACCGCTAATCTAGCAGAGCTGTTTTTT. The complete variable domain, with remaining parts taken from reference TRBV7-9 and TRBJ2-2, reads DTGVSQNPRHKITKRGQNVTFRCDPISEHNRLYWYRQTLGQGPEFLTYFQNEAQLEKSRLLSDRFSAERPKGSFSTLEIQRTEQGDSAMYLCASSLERTANLAELFFGEGSRLTVL.

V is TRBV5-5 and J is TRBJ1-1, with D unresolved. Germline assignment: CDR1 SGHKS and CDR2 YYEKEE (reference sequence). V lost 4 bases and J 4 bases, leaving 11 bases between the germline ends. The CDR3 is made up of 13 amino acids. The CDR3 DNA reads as TGTGCCAGCAGCCCCGGAAGGAGCACTGAAGCTTTCTTT. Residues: CASSPGRSTEAFF.

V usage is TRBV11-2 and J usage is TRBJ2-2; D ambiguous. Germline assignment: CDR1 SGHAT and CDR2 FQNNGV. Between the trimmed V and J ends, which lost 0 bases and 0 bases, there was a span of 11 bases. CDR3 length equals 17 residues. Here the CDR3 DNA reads TGTGCCAGCAGCTTAGATGGTTACATTACGAACACCGGGGAGCTGTTTTTT. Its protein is CASSLDGYITNTGELFF.

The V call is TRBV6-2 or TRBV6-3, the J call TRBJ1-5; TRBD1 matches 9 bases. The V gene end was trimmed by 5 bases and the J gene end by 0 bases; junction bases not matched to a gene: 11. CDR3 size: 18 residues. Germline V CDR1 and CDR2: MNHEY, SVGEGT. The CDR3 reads CASSRTGAQTYSNQPQHF. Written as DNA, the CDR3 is TGTGCCAGCAGTAGGACAGGGGCCCAAACTTATAGCAATCAGCCCCAGCATTTT.

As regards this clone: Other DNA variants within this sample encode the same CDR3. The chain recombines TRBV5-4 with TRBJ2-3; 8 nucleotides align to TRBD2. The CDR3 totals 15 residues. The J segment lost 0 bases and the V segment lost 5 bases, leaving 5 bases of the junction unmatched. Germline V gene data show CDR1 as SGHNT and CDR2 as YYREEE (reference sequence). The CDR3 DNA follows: TGTGCCAGCAGTGGCGGGGGGAGGAGCACAGATACGCAGTATTTT. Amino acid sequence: CASSGGGRSTDTQYF.

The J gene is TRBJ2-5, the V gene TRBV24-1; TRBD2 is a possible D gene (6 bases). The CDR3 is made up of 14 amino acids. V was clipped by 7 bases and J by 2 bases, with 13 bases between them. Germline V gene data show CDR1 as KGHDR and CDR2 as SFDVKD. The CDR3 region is CATRGGDWQETQYF. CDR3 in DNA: TGTGCCACCAGGGGGGGAGACTGGCAAGAGACCCAGTACTTC.

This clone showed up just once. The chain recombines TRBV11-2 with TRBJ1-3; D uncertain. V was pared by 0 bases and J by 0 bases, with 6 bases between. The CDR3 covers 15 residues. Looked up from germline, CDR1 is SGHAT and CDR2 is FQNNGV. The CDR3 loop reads CASSLDHTSGNTIYF. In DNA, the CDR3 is TGTGCCAGCAGCTTAGACCACACCTCTGGAAACACCATATATTTT.

In DNA form, the CDR3 reads TGTGCCAGCAGCCCACTAGCGGGAGAAATCACAGATACGCAGTATTTT. Amino acid sequence: CASSPLAGEITDTQYF. This chain links TRBV3-1 (or the pseudogene TRBV3-2) with TRBJ2-3; TRBD2 matches at 11 bases. CDR3 size: 16 residues. Germline assignment: CDR1 LGHDT and CDR2 YNNKEL (reference sequence). V gave up 4 bases and J gave up 2 bases; unmatched junction bases: 5.

This CDR3 is CASSQVGGYEQYF. The CDR3 DNA follows: TGCGCCAGCAGCCAAGTGGGGGGCTACGAGCAGTACTTC. The genes are TRBV4-1 and TRBJ2-7, with D possibly matching TRBD2 (6 bases). This CDR3 spans 13 amino acids. Germline V CDR1 and CDR2: MGHRA, YSYEKL. Trimming shortened V by 1 base and J by 3 bases, and 7 bases separated the two germline ends.

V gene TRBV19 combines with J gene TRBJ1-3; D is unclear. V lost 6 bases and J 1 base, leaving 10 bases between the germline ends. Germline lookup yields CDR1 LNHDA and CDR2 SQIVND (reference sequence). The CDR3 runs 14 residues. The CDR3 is CASSPRGSGNTIYF. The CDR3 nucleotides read TGTGCCAGTAGCCCCCGGGGATCTGGAAACACCATATATTTT.

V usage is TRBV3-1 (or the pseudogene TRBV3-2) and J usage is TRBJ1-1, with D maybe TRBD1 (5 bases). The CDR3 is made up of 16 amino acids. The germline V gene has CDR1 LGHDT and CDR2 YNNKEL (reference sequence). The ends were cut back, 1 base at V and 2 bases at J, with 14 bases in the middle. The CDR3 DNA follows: TGTGCCAGCAGCCAAGGGGCAGGGAAGGGTAACACTGAAGCTTTCTTT. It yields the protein CASSQGAGKGNTEAFF.